This TCR beta chain was captured by sequencing in a study of cytomegalovirus exposure and HLA in healthy donors. Study conclusions and caveats: Researchers counted around 180 TCR beta chains as cytomegalovirus-associated. High sensitivity and specificity were reportedly achieved when the classifier diagnosed cytomegalovirus status. The authors confirmed in vitro that a few CMV-associated chains were specific for CMV antigens.

The donors were members of the validation cohort comprising over a hundred subjects, separate from the roughly 670-subject first cohort. CDR3 size: 19 residues. Germline V CDR1 and CDR2: LGHNA, YSLEER. V lost 0 bases to trimming and J lost 6 bases; unmatched junction nucleotides: 18. Produced via immunoSEQ multiplex PCR; TCRdb's table is partial and in-frame only. In the table there are roughly 250,000 clones, about 86% of which are singletons. For this clone: Its specificity is unknown.

Sequencing input: PBMCs. This sequence was found in a young man in good health and CMV-seronegative. The V and J genes are TRBV4-3 and TRBJ2-7; TRBD2 matches at 9 bases. CDR3 DNA sequence: TGCGCCAGCAGCCAAGATCTTGGGTACGGCGCGGGAGGGTGGGCCGAGCAGTACTTC. Its protein is CASSQDLGYGAGGWAEQYF.